These 17 T cell receptor beta chains came from one sample sequenced in a study of blood T cell repertoires in COVID-19. Sequencing used immunoSEQ multiplex PCR; TCRdb keeps in-frame clones, though not all of them. The sample yields 55,000 to 65,000 clones, about 77% seen once. Sequencing was carried out using peripheral blood. Every receptor here comes from a human donor in a cohort sampled during active COVID-19.

The chain uses TRBV27 and TRBJ1-1; D gene ambiguous. The CDR3 is made up of 12 amino acids. Germline CDR1 MNHEY, CDR2 SMNVEV (reference sequence). Between the trimmed V and J ends, which lost 6 bases and 7 bases, there was a span of 12 bases. CDR3 region: CASSHMGGEAFF. The DNA for the CDR3 is TGTGCCAGCAGCCACATGGGAGGTGAAGCTTTCTTT.

V usage is TRBV11-3 and J usage is TRBJ2-1; a weak D match, TRBD1 (6 bases). Germline loops: CDR1 SGHNT, CDR2 YENEEA. This CDR3 has 16 residues. V was pared by 5 bases and J by 3 bases, with 17 bases between. The CDR3 is CASSLSPTGYYNEQFF. CDR3 nucleotide sequence: TGTGCCAGCAGCCTTTCCCCGACAGGATACTACAATGAGCAGTTCTTC.

In DNA, the CDR3 is TGTGCCAGCAGCCCGGAGAGTGGACAGCCCCAGCATTTT. Amino acid sequence: CASSPESGQPQHF. This chain connects TRBV5-4 to TRBJ1-5; D is unclear. Germline V gives CDR1 SGHNT, CDR2 YYREEE (reference sequence). This CDR3 is built from 13 residues. Trimming left V 4 bases short and J 7 bases short, with 12 bases between.

The chain has TRBV10-3 and TRBJ2-2, with 7 nucleotides matching TRBD2. In germline, CDR1 is ENHRY, CDR2 SYGVKD. The CDR3 extends over 16 amino acids. The trim removed 4 bases at V and 8 bases at J, leaving 13 bases unmatched. CDR3 in amino acids: CAISARAGGSGGELFF. CDR3 bases: TGTGCCATCAGTGCGAGGGCTGGCGGGAGCGGTGGGGAGCTGTTTTTT.

The chain couples TRBV14 to TRBJ2-6, with 7 bases matching TRBD1. The germline CDR1 and CDR2 sequences are SGHDN and FVKESK. Unmatched junction bases numbered 6, after V lost 4 bases and J lost 0 bases. The CDR3 covers 17 residues. The CDR3 sequence is CASSPVGGSSGANVLTF. CDR3 bases: TGTGCCAGCAGCCCCGTAGGGGGCTCCTCTGGGGCCAACGTCCTGACTTTC. Looking up the rest from reference TRBV14 and TRBJ2-6 gives the full variable domain: EAGVTQFPSHSVIEKGQTVTLRCDPISGHDNLYWYRRVMGKEIKFLLHFVKESKQDESGMPNNRFLAERTGGTYSTLKVQPAELEDSGVYFCASSPVGGSSGANVLTFGAGSRLTVL.

This clone occurred a few times. The chain links TRBV6-2 or TRBV6-3 to TRBJ1-5; 9 bases match TRBD1. With 2 bases clipped from V and 6 bases from J, the junction kept 5 bases outside the gene matches. Germline-derived CDR1 and CDR2 are MNHEY and SVGEGT. The CDR3 consists of 15 residues. The CDR3 nucleotides are TGTGCCAGCAGTTACCGGACAGGGGTTGGTCAGCCCCAGCATTTT. Residues: CASSYRTGVGQPQHF.

V usage is TRBV27 and J usage is TRBJ1-5; 7 bases fit TRBD1. Germline CDR1 is MNHEY and CDR2 is SMNVEV (reference sequence). The CDR3 consists of 15 residues. V gave up 4 bases and J gave up 9 bases; unmatched junction bases: 12. CDR3 DNA sequence: TGTGCCAGCAGTTCCGCCACAGGGGTGCGTGGGCCCCAGCATTTT. Translating gives CASSSATGVRGPQHF.

The V gene is TRBV27, the J gene TRBJ1-1; 10 bases align to TRBD1. J gave up 4 bases and V 4 bases, and 15 bases lay outside the gene matches. The CDR3 contains 18 residues. Per the germline V gene, CDR1 is MNHEY and CDR2 is SMNVEV (reference sequence). The DNA for the CDR3 is TGTGCCAGCAGTTCCCGGACAGGGGGGGGCTTAAGGACCACTGAAGCTTTCTTT. This translates into CASSSRTGGGLRTTEAFF.

This chain uses TRBV28 with TRBJ2-3; D perhaps matches TRBD1 (6 bases). Looked up from germline, CDR1 is MDHEN and CDR2 is SYDVKM. The CDR3 runs to 16 residues. Trimming pared 6 bases from V and 1 base from J, leaving 17 bases between. Written as DNA, the CDR3 is TGTGCCAGCAGCTTCGTGTATGGGGGCGGCACAGATACGCAGTATTTT. Its translation is CASSFVYGGGTDTQYF.

The chain recombines TRBV18 with TRBJ1-1; tentatively, D is TRBD1 (5 bases). V was cut by 3 bases and J by 7 bases, with 15 bases left in between. CDR1 KGHSH and CDR2 LQKENI come from the germline V gene. The CDR3 covers 14 residues. The CDR3 spells CASSPTATAIEAFF. As DNA, the CDR3 is TGTGCCAGCTCACCGACAGCCACGGCAATTGAAGCTTTCTTT.

V usage is TRBV11-3 and J usage is TRBJ2-2; D is ambiguous. This CDR3 comprises 12 residues. The V end lost 4 bases, the J end lost 6 bases, and 6 bases lay between the germline ends. The germline V gene has CDR1 SGHNT and CDR2 YENEEA. CDR3 amino acids: CASSSAAGELFF. The CDR3 DNA reads as TGTGCCAGCAGCTCCGCGGCCGGGGAGCTGTTTTTT.

J is TRBJ1-1 and V is TRBV6-1, with TRBD1 as a possible D gene (6 bases). This CDR3 has 13 residues. CDR1 and CDR2 from the germline V gene are MNHNS and SASEGT. V was clipped by 2 bases and J by 6 bases, with 10 bases between them. CDR3 loop: CASSEHRDAEAFF. The CDR3 region has the DNA TGTGCCAGCAGTGAACACAGGGACGCTGAAGCTTTCTTT.

This chain joins TRBV3-1 (or the pseudogene TRBV3-2) and TRBJ2-7; TRBD2 might be the D (5 bases). The CDR3 contains 14 residues. Trimming took off 0 bases at V and 7 bases at J, with 13 bases between the two ends. CDR1 is LGHDT, CDR2 YNNKEL, per germline (reference sequence). As DNA, the CDR3 is TGTGCCAGCAGCCAAGATGGGCGGCCGGGGGAGCAGTACTTC. Protein sequence: CASSQDGRPGEQYF.

The chain carries TRBV18 and TRBJ2-1; 9 nucleotides match TRBD2. This CDR3 region has 15 residues. Trimming at V came to 0 bases and at J to 15 bases, leaving 12 bases not matched to a gene. Germline-derived CDR1 and CDR2 are KGHSH and LQKENI. The CDR3 is CASSPPSVAGGPRFF. The CDR3 DNA reads TGTGCCAGCTCACCACCTTCGGTTGCGGGAGGGCCTAGGTTCTTC.

The chain combines TRBV11-1 with TRBJ1-1; no definite D call. V lost 7 bases and J 7 bases, leaving 22 bases between the germline ends. CDR3 length: 15 residues. The germline gives CDR1 SGHAT, CDR2 FQDESV (reference sequence). The CDR3 region has the DNA TGTGCCAGCACCCCAGGAAGTCTGGGTATGGGTGAAGCTTTCTTT. It translates to CASTPGSLGMGEAFF.

The V gene is TRBV7-8, the J gene TRBJ2-2; no definite D call. V lost 3 bases to trimming and J lost 1 base, with 6 bases between them. Germline values: CDR1 SGHVS, CDR2 FQNEAQ. CDR3 size: 14 residues. CDR3 in DNA: TGTGCCAGCAGCTTTAGACAGAACACCGGGGAGCTGTTTTTT. Its translation is CASSFRQNTGELFF.

The chain joins TRBV27 to TRBJ1-1, with D possibly being TRBD1 (6 bases). CDR1 MNHEY and CDR2 SMNVEV come from the germline V gene (reference sequence). V was trimmed by 3 bases and J by 5 bases, leaving 13 bases between them. The CDR3 consists of 14 residues. CDR3 amino acids: CASSFGGGATEAFF. In nucleotides, the CDR3 is TGTGCCAGCAGTTTTGGAGGGGGGGCTACTGAAGCTTTCTTT.